The rows below give T cell receptor beta chains drawn from one sample of a study of blood T cell repertoires in COVID-19. Sequenced by immunoSEQ multiplex PCR; TCRdb stores in-frame clones only, minus some. There are some 110,000 clones in the sample; approximately 84% occur only once, and just under 7.5% lies in the top ten. The specimen sequenced was peripheral blood. These receptors came from a man between 65 and 85 years old with active or convalescent COVID-19. CDR3s include the opening cysteine and the closing phenylalanine or tryptophan.

CDR3: CASGPGQGSPLHF; V: TRBV6-5; length: 13; J: TRBJ1-6
CDR3: CASTLGTSGLLLYEQYF; V: TRBV10-1; length: 17; J: TRBJ2-7
CDR3: CASSQGTSGSGCNNEQFF; V: TRBV3-1/TRBV3-2; length: 18; J: TRBJ2-1
CDR3: CASRGTAMEFF; V: TRBV6-5; length: 11; J: TRBJ2-1
CDR3: CASSLGGLAGGHGGIQETQYF; V: TRBV5-1; length: 21; J: TRBJ2-5
CDR3: CSVRAGDPTEAFF; V: TRBV29-1; length: 13; J: TRBJ1-1
CDR3: CASSIRDRGLSYGYTF; V: TRBV19; length: 16; J: TRBJ1-2
CDR3: CASSKETTAREAFF; V: TRBV21-1; length: 14; J: TRBJ1-1
CDR3: CASSRFGYPGVLKENTIYF; V: TRBV5-6; length: 19; J: TRBJ1-3
CDR3: CASSAPGGKVYEQYF; V: TRBV18; length: 15; J: TRBJ2-7
CDR3: CASSIGTGPGYGYTF; V: TRBV21-1; length: 15; J: TRBJ1-2
CDR3: CASSLDAGLAGIEQYF; V: TRBV11-2; length: 16; J: TRBJ2-7
CDR3: CASSPEGSGGELFF; V: TRBV5-1; length: 14; J: TRBJ2-2
CDR3: CASSYASSGGTDTQYF; V: TRBV6-5; length: 16; J: TRBJ2-3
CDR3: CASSSRVVISGNTIYF; V: TRBV7-8; length: 16; J: TRBJ1-3
CDR3: CASSLDLQGAGETQYF; V: TRBV11-2; length: 16; J: TRBJ2-5
CDR3: CASSAGTGYNEQFF; V: TRBV5-1; length: 14; J: TRBJ2-1
CDR3: CAISERDRANYGYTF; V: TRBV10-3; length: 15; J: TRBJ1-2
CDR3: CASSSSPSREQYF; V: TRBV27; length: 13; J: TRBJ2-7
CDR3: CASTYPGNTEAFF; V: TRBV19; length: 13; J: TRBJ1-1
CDR3: CASSSWGDRDRNTIYF; V: TRBV19; length: 16; J: TRBJ1-3
CDR3: CASTTTAYGYTF; V: TRBV28; length: 12; J: TRBJ1-2
CDR3: CAISESTRGGRTDTQYF; V: TRBV10-3; length: 17; J: TRBJ2-3
CDR3: CSGGQGTSYEQYF; V: TRBV29-1; length: 13; J: TRBJ2-7
CDR3: CASSFGGTGPKLGYGYTF; V: TRBV11-3; length: 18; J: TRBJ1-2
CDR3: CAISGGTGVTF; V: TRBV10-3; length: 11; J: TRBJ1-2
CDR3: CASSPGGQGASGYTF; V: TRBV6-5; length: 15; J: TRBJ1-2
CDR3: CASSVAVAGQTIGNTIYF; V: TRBV7-8; length: 18; J: TRBJ1-3
CDR3: CATSDSGSGSGDTGELFF; V: TRBV24-1; length: 18; J: TRBJ2-2
CDR3: CASRRGVQETQYF; V: TRBV7-9; length: 13; J: TRBJ2-5
CDR3: CASSSPTREIDGYTF; V: TRBV5-6; length: 15; J: TRBJ1-2
CDR3: CAISEFPGQGPDTQYF; V: TRBV10-3; length: 16; J: TRBJ2-3
CDR3: CASSFDSPRTEAFF; V: TRBV11-2; length: 14; J: TRBJ1-1
CDR3: CAISESTRNEQFF; V: TRBV10-3; length: 13; J: TRBJ2-1
CDR3: CASSILRGPGTGELFF; V: TRBV19; length: 16; J: TRBJ2-2
CDR3: CASSSGTSGGRADTQYF; V: TRBV7-3; length: 17; J: TRBJ2-3
CDR3: CASSLDLKGGLQFF; V: TRBV11-3; length: 14; J: TRBJ2-1
CDR3: CASSIRRQGTGTEAFF; V: TRBV19; length: 16; J: TRBJ1-1
CDR3: CASSPTDLAKNIQYF; V: TRBV19; length: 15; J: TRBJ2-4
CDR3: CASSINRGDYGYTF; V: TRBV5-4; length: 14; J: TRBJ1-2
CDR3: CASSPPPRGEQFF; V: TRBV18; length: 13; J: TRBJ2-1
CDR3: CASSPAGRGVYEQYF; V: TRBV28; length: 15; J: TRBJ2-7
CDR3: CASSVDSITDTQYF; V: TRBV9; length: 14; J: TRBJ2-3
CDR3: CASSLAYSNQPQHF; V: TRBV5-6; length: 14; J: TRBJ1-5
CDR3: CASSLSGGASETQYF; V: TRBV5-1; length: 15; J: TRBJ2-5
CDR3: CASSQGVTLNFYGYTF; V: TRBV5-1; length: 16; J: TRBJ1-2
CDR3: CASSLAGAYNEQFF; V: TRBV7-3; length: 14; J: TRBJ2-1
CDR3: CASSKTGTGIYEQYF; V: TRBV6-5; length: 15; J: TRBJ2-7
CDR3: CASSAGGLTNYGYTF; V: TRBV19; length: 15; J: TRBJ1-2
CDR3: CASSLDRGPEYEQYF; V: TRBV11-3; length: 15; J: TRBJ2-7
CDR3: CASSQGEYGYTF; V: TRBV3-1/TRBV3-2; length: 12; J: TRBJ1-2
CDR3: CASSRLGTEAFF; V: TRBV11-2; length: 12; J: TRBJ1-1
CDR3: CASSLGLLYEQYF; V: TRBV12-3/TRBV12-4; length: 13; J: TRBJ2-7